Shown below are 28 T cell receptor beta chains from a single sample sequenced in a study of T-cell reconstitution after alpha-beta-depleted transplantation in children. Unique molecular identifiers were incorporated when the TCRbeta library was constructed. MiXCR was run by TCRdb on the PCR reads, yielding one entry per CDR3 protein. The sample has about 300,000 distinct CDR3 sequences; around a tenth are singletons. The sample consisted of PBMCs, taken before TCRalphabeta/CD19-depleted stem cell transplant. Every receptor here comes from a boy under two years old with acute myeloid leukemia, due to receive a stem cell transplant.

This clonotype has ten or more counts. The chain carries TRBV6-2 or TRBV6-3 and TRBJ2-7, with 8 bases aligning to TRBD2. CDR1 is MNHEY and CDR2 is SVGEGT in the germline V gene. This CDR3 has 15 amino acids. With V trimmed by 2 bases and J by 2 bases, 5 bases remained unmatched. The CDR3 protein is CASSYPSGRPYEQYF. The CDR3 DNA is TGTGCCAGCAGTTACCCGAGCGGGAGACCCTACGAGCAGTACTTC.

This clonotype was seen at least ten times. The chain's CDR3 is CASSLPGADSYEQYF. The CDR3 DNA is TGTGCCAGCAGTTTACCAGGCGCGGACTCCTACGAGCAGTACTTC. This sequence joins TRBV28 and TRBJ2-7, with D unresolved. CDR1 and CDR2 from the germline V gene are MDHEN and SYDVKM. This CDR3 region has 15 residues. The V gene lost 2 bases and the J gene lost 0 bases, with 11 bases spanning the gap.

Ten or more counts support this clonotype. The chain uses TRBV30 and TRBJ2-3; D possibly corresponds to TRBD2 (5 bases). The germline V and J ends were trimmed by 4 bases and 4 bases, with 15 bases remaining between them. From germline, CDR1 is GTSNPN and CDR2 SVGIG (reference sequence). The CDR3 has 14 residues. The DNA for the CDR3 is TGTGCCTGGACGGCGGCCCTCGGGGCAGATACGCAGTATTTT. It specifies CAWTAALGADTQYF.

This clonotype was counted many times. The chain recombines TRBV5-1 with TRBJ2-1, with 11 nucleotides matching TRBD2. This CDR3 has 19 residues. Germline values: CDR1 SGHRS, CDR2 YFSETQ. Trimming took 3 bases from V and 2 from J; bases not matched to a gene: 13. The CDR3 DNA reads as TGCGCCAGCAGCTCCTTGAATAGCGGGAGGGCCCCAGCCTACAATGAGCAGTTCTTC. Its protein is CASSSLNSGRAPAYNEQFF.

The chain carries TRBV20-1 and TRBJ1-2; 9 nucleotides align to TRBD1. This CDR3 is built from 13 residues. Germline V lookup: CDR1 DFQATT, CDR2 SNEGSKA (reference sequence). V lost 6 bases to trimming and J lost 4 bases; unmatched junction nucleotides: 6. The CDR3 bases are TGCAGTGCCTACAGGGGGCTGTCCTATGGCTACACCTTC. As protein: CSAYRGLSYGYTF.

This clonotype has more than one count but fewer than ten. This rearrangement joins TRBV5-1 to TRBJ1-1; D unclear. Per germline, CDR1 SGHRS and CDR2 YFSETQ. This CDR3 spans 16 amino acids. The germline V and J ends were trimmed by 0 bases and 0 bases, with 12 bases remaining between them. CDR3 protein: CASSLAGKGVNTEAFF. CDR3 nucleotides: TGCGCCAGCAGCTTGGCCGGTAAGGGAGTGAACACTGAAGCTTTCTTT.

This clonotype was recorded at least ten times. This chain uses TRBV12-3 or TRBV12-4 with TRBJ2-1; D may be TRBD1 or TRBD2 (5 bases each). CDR3 length equals 14 residues. V lost 2 bases, J lost 4 bases, and 9 bases lay in between. For the CDR3, the DNA is TGTGCCAGCAGTTTAACGGGACCTTACAATGAGCAGTTCTTC. Translation gives CASSLTGPYNEQFF.

The chain combines TRBV20-1 with TRBJ2-7; 14 positions agree with TRBD2. Trimming at V came to 6 bases and at J to 6 bases, leaving 13 bases not matched to a gene. Germline CDR1 and CDR2: DFQATT and SNEGSKA (reference sequence). The CDR3 contains 16 residues. Here the CDR3 reads CSAFKGLAGGHAEQYF. CDR3 nucleotides: TGCAGTGCGTTTAAAGGACTAGCGGGGGGCCACGCCGAGCAGTACTTC.

This clonotype was recorded many times. This chain links TRBV7-9 with TRBJ2-5, with D possibly being TRBD2 (5 bases). The CDR3 spans 15 residues. The V end lost 0 bases, the J end lost 3 bases, and 11 bases lay between the germline ends. CDR1 and CDR2 (germline): SEHNR, FQNEAQ (reference sequence). CDR3 bases: TGTGCCAGCAGCTTAGCTGGGTCCGGGGAAGAGACCCAGTACTTC. Its translation: CASSLAGSGEETQYF.

J is TRBJ1-1 and V is TRBV18, with unresolved D. The germline V gene encodes CDR1 KGHSH and CDR2 LQKENI. The CDR3 is made up of 15 amino acids. Trimming stripped 3 bases from V and 6 bases from J, with 17 bases between. In DNA form, the CDR3 reads TGTGCCAGCTCACCGTCAGCAGGCCCGACCGCTGAAGCTTTCTTT. This gives the protein CASSPSAGPTAEAFF.

This clonotype was seen more than once but under ten times. The chain links TRBV30 to TRBJ1-1; the match to TRBD1 covers 10 bases. CDR1 GTSNPN and CDR2 SVGIG come from the germline V gene (reference sequence). This CDR3 region has 21 residues. The V segment lost 3 bases and the J segment 5 bases; nucleotides outside the gene matches: 27. The CDR3 protein is CAWRGFTLFPGTGELETEAFF. CDR3 nucleotide sequence: TGTGCCTGGAGGGGGTTTACCCTCTTCCCCGGGACAGGGGAGTTGGAAACTGAAGCTTTCTTT.

Many counts were recorded for this clonotype. The chain couples TRBV12-3 or TRBV12-4 to TRBJ1-2; D remains unclear. The CDR3 consists of 14 residues. V was pared by 7 bases and J by 0 bases, with 12 bases between. CDR3 in amino acids: CASNYAGSNYGYTF. In DNA form, the CDR3 reads TGTGCCAGCAATTACGCGGGATCTAACTATGGCTACACCTTC.

This clonotype was found many times. The chain combines TRBV27 with TRBJ1-2; no definite D call. The V and J ends lost 3 bases and 6 bases respectively, with 17 bases between them. This CDR3 is 15 amino acids long. Germline values: CDR1 MNHEY, CDR2 SMNVEV (reference sequence). CDR3 nucleotide sequence: TGTGCCAGCAGTTTGAGTTGGGTCCGTCAGGATGGCTACACCTTC. It codes for CASSLSWVRQDGYTF.

This clonotype has a count of ten or more. At one of its ends the junction is not consistent with the germline gene, which may arise from a read error. The gene calls are TRBV5-1 and TRBJ2-3; 10 positions agree with TRBD2. Germline values: CDR1 SGHRS, CDR2 YFSETQ. CDR3 length equals 15 residues. CDR3 sequence: CASSLLAGSTDTQYF. CDR3 in DNA: TGTGCCAGCAGTTTACTAGCGGGGAGCACAGATACGCAGTATTTT. Drawing the rest from reference TRBV5-1 and TRBJ2-3, the complete variable domain is KAGVTQTPRYLIKTRGQQVTLSCSPISGHRSVSWYQQTPGQGLQFLFEYFSETQRNKGNFPGRFSGRQFSNSRSEMNVSTLELGDSALYLCASSLLAGSTDTQYFGPGTRLTVL.

The chain links TRBV5-1 to TRBJ1-6, with D possibly being TRBD1 (5 bases). Trimming left V 3 bases short and J 5 bases short, with 12 bases between. Germline loops: CDR1 SGHRS, CDR2 YFSETQ. This CDR3 contains 15 residues. This chain's CDR3 is CASSSWGKDNSPLHF. DNA of the CDR3: TGCGCCAGCAGCTCGTGGGGGAAGGATAATTCACCCCTCCACTTT.

This clonotype was seen repeatedly, ten times or more. The V gene is TRBV7-9, the J gene TRBJ2-3; no reliable D call. V lost 0 bases, J lost 4 bases, and 11 bases lay in between. The CDR3 contains 15 residues. CDR1 and CDR2 from the germline V gene are SEHNR and FQNEAQ (reference sequence). This CDR3 reads CASSLAGFLADTQYF. CDR3 nucleotides: TGTGCCAGCAGCTTAGCGGGATTCCTAGCAGATACGCAGTATTTT. Supplemented by reference TRBV7-9 and TRBJ2-3, the full variable domain reads DTGVSQNPRHKITKRGQNVTFRCDPISEHNRLYWYRQTLGQGPEFLTYFQNEAQLEKSRLLSDRFSAERPKGSFSTLEIQRTEQGDSAMYLCASSLAGFLADTQYFGPGTRLTVL.

In this sample, this clonotype turned up a few times. This chain joins TRBV7-6 and TRBJ2-3; the match to TRBD1 covers 8 bases. CDR3 length equals 14 residues. After removal of 2 bases from V and 5 bases from J, the junction contained 3 bases not matched to a gene. The germline V gene has CDR1 SGHVS and CDR2 FNYEAQ. The CDR3 DNA reads as TGTGCCAGCAGCTTAAACACAGGGGGAGATACGCAGTATTTT. Its protein product is CASSLNTGGDTQYF.

This clonotype has only a few counts. The rearrangement links TRBV20-1 to TRBJ2-7, with 7 positions matching TRBD1. This CDR3 spans 13 amino acids. Germline values: CDR1 DFQATT, CDR2 SNEGSKA (reference sequence). After removal of 6 bases from V and 4 bases from J, the junction contained 9 bases not matched to a gene. The CDR3 is CSASNWTGYEQYF. The CDR3 DNA reads TGCAGTGCCTCTAACTGGACAGGATACGAGCAGTACTTC.

On this clonotype itself: This could be a read error, since a much larger clone is one nucleotide away. V and J are TRBV11-2 and TRBJ2-6; D call uncertain. The CDR3 length is 14 residues. CDR1 is SGHAT, CDR2 FQNNGV, per germline. The V end was cut by 4 bases, the J end by 6 bases, with 10 bases between. The CDR3 spells CASSSLIAANVLTF. The CDR3 DNA is TGTGCCAGCAGCTCCCTTATTGCGGCCAACGTCCTGACTTTC.

This clonotype was detected many times. The J gene is TRBJ2-3, the V gene TRBV29-1; a possible D gene is TRBD2 (7 bases). Trimming stripped 0 bases from V and 0 bases from J, with 10 bases between. CDR3 length: 15 amino acids. The germline CDR1 and CDR2 sequences are SQVTM and ANQGSEA. The DNA of the CDR3 is TGCAGCGTTGAAGATAGGGGGGGAAGCACAGATACGCAGTATTTT. Translating gives CSVEDRGGSTDTQYF.

Ten or more counts support this clonotype. The chain joins TRBV11-2 to TRBJ2-2; D is undetermined. This CDR3 region has 13 residues. Germline values: CDR1 SGHAT, CDR2 FQNNGV. Trimming stripped 8 bases from V and 5 bases from J, with 12 bases between. CDR3 residues: CASPQRRTGELFF. The DNA for the CDR3 is TGTGCCAGCCCCCAAAGACGGACCGGGGAGCTGTTTTTT.

The CDR3, as DNA: TGCAGTGCGCCACCTTGGGAGGGCAGGTTGGGGAACACTGAAGCTTTCTTT. Translating it yields CSAPPWEGRLGNTEAFF. The chain recombines TRBV20-1 with TRBJ1-1; D is undetermined. CDR1 and CDR2 (germline): DFQATT, SNEGSKA (reference sequence). Trimming took 6 bases from V and 1 from J, leaving 24 bases between them. The CDR3 loop spans 17 amino acids.

This clonotype was counted many times. This chain joins TRBV7-2 and TRBJ2-3, with 7 bases identical to TRBD2. Looked up from germline, CDR1 is SGHTA and CDR2 is FQGNSA. J lost 5 bases, V lost 5 bases, and 13 bases had no gene match. The CDR3 is 16 residues long. CDR3 in DNA: TGTGCCAGCAGCCAATTGACTAGCTCCACAGGAGATACGCAGTATTTT. It yields the protein CASSQLTSSTGDTQYF.

This clonotype has just a few counts. This chain joins TRBV6-1 and TRBJ2-7, with 11 nucleotides matching TRBD2. The CDR3 has 17 residues. The V gene's germline CDR1 is MNHNS and CDR2 SASEGT. V lost 3 bases to trimming and J lost 2 bases; unmatched junction nucleotides: 9. The CDR3 nucleotides are TGTGCCAGCAGTGATCACGTAGGACTAGCGGGCCCCTACGAGCAGTACTTC. Its translation: CASSDHVGLAGPYEQYF.

Remarks on this clonotype: The germline gene is not matched at one end of the junction; a read error may be the cause. V usage is TRBV6-1 and J usage is TRBJ1-5; 7 nucleotides agree with TRBD1. Germline V gene sequence: CDR1 MNHNS, CDR2 SASEGT. This CDR3 is built from 17 residues. CDR3 amino acids: CASSTQDRLYSDQPQHF. In nucleotides, the CDR3 is TGTGCCAGCAGTACACAGGACAGGCTGTATAGCGATCAGCCCCAGCATTTT.

The chain has TRBV7-8 and TRBJ2-7; TRBD2 matches at 11 bases. The V and J ends lost 2 bases and 7 bases, in that order; junction bases with no gene match: 10. CDR1 SGHVS and CDR2 FQNEAQ come from the germline V gene. The CDR3 totals 16 residues. The CDR3 loop is CASSLRGSGRGPEQYF. Here the CDR3 DNA reads TGTGCCAGCAGCTTAAGGGGTAGCGGGAGGGGACCAGAGCAGTACTTC.

This clonotype has more than one count but fewer than ten. The CDR3 protein is CASSSILAGGTGANVLTF. The CDR3 DNA is TGTGCCAGCAGCTCCATTCTAGCGGGGGGGACTGGGGCCAACGTCCTGACTTTC. The chain links TRBV5-8 to TRBJ2-6; 12 bases are a match to TRBD2. Germline-derived CDR1 and CDR2 are SGHTS and YDEGEE. V trimming: 3 bases; J trimming: 2 bases; junction bases outside the gene matches: 6. CDR3 size: 18 residues.

Only a few counts were recorded for this clonotype. The V call is TRBV5-1, the J call TRBJ1-3, with D tentatively TRBD1 (5 bases). The V gene lost 2 bases and the J gene lost 0 bases, with 12 bases spanning the gap. The CDR3 length is 16 residues. Per germline, CDR1 SGHRS and CDR2 YFSETQ. The CDR3: CASSFFGHLSGNTIYF. The CDR3, as DNA: TGCGCCAGCAGCTTTTTCGGACATCTCTCTGGAAACACCATATATTTT.